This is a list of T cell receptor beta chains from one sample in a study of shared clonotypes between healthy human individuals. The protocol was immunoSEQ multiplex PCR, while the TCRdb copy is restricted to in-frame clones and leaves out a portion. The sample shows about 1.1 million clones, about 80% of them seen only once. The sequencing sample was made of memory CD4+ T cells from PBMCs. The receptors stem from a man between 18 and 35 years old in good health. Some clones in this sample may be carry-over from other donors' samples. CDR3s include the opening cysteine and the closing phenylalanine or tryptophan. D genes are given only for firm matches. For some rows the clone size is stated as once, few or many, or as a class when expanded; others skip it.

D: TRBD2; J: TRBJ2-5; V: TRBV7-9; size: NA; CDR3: CASSPRLAGDQETQYF; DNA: TGTGCCAGCAGCCCGCGACTAGCGGGAGACCAAGAGACCCAGTACTTC
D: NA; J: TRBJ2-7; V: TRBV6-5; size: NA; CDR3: CASRRPGSYEQYF; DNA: TGTGCCAGCAGGCGACCAGGGTCCTACGAGCAGTACTTC
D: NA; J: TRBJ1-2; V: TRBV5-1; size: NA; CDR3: CASSLEAGANYGYTF; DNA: TGCGCCAGCAGCTTGGAGGCAGGGGCTAACTATGGCTACACCTTC
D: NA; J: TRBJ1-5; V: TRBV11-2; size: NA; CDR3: CASSPGDSNQPQHF; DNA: TGTGCCAGCAGCCCAGGGGATAGCAATCAGCCCCAGCATTTT
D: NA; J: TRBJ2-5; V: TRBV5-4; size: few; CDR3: CASSFDYQAQETQYF; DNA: TGTGCCAGCAGTTTCGACTACCAAGCCCAAGAGACCCAGTACTTC
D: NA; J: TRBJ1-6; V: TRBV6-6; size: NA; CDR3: CASSYSGQGGNSPLHF; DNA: TGTGCCAGCAGTTACTCAGGGCAGGGAGGCAATTCACCCCTCCACTTT
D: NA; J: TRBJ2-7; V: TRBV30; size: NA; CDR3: CAWTETGRLEQYF; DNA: TGTGCCTGGACCGAAACCGGGAGACTCGAGCAGTACTTC
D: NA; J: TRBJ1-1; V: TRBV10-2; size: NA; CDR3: CASTLQRNTEAFF; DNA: TGCGCCAGCACCCTCCAAAGGAACACTGAAGCTTTCTTT
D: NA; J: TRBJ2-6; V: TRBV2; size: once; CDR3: CASSEEASGANVLTF; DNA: TGTGCCAGCAGTGAAGAGGCCTCTGGGGCCAACGTCCTGACTTTC
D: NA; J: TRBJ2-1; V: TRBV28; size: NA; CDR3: CASSIQRNEQFF; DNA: TGTGCCAGCAGTATTCAGCGGAATGAGCAGTTCTTC
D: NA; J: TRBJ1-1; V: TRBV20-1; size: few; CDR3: CSARVYLIGFF; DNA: TGCAGTGCTAGAGTTTACCTTATTGGCTTCTTT
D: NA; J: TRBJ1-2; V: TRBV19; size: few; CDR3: CASSMGRDRGYTF; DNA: TGTGCCAGTAGTATGGGCAGGGATCGTGGCTACACCTTC
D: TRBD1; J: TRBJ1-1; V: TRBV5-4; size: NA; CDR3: CASRLRTGVDTEAFF; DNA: TGTGCCAGCAGACTGAGGACAGGGGTCGACACTGAAGCTTTCTTT
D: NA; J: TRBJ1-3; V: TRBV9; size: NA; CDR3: CASSVGGPSSGNTIYF; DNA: TGTGCCAGCAGCGTAGGTGGGCCCTCATCTGGAAACACCATATATTTT
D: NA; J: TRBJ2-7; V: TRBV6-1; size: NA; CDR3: CASSEYGGRYEQYF; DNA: TGTGCCAGCAGTGAATATGGGGGGCGTTACGAGCAGTACTTC
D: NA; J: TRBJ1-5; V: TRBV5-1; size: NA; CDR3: CASSELPNQPQHF; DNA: TGCGCCAGCAGTGAGTTACCCAATCAGCCCCAGCATTTT
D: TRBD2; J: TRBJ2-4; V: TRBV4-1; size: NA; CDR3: CASSQEVAGGNIQYF; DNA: TGCGCCAGCAGCCAAGAGGTTGCGGGAGGGAACATTCAGTACTTC
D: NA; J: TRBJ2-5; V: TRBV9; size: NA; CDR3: CASSVGVPAAQETQYF; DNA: TGTGCCAGCAGCGTAGGGGTACCGGCGGCTCAAGAGACCCAGTACTTC
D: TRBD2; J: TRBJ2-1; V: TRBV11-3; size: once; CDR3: CASSLDRAGGPHNEQFF; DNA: TGTGCCAGCAGCTTAGATCGGGCGGGAGGGCCTCATAATGAGCAGTTCTTC
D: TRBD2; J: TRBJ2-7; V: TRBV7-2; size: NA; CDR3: CASSLRPSAGGYEQYF; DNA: TGTGCCAGCAGCTTAAGGCCGTCAGCGGGAGGATACGAGCAGTACTTC
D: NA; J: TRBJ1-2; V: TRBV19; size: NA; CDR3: CASKEIGLNYGYTF; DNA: TGTGCCAGTAAAGAGATAGGACTAAACTATGGCTACACCTTC
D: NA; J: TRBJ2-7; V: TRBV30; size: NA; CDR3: CAWSDAGVEQYF; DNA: TGTGCCTGGAGTGATGCCGGGGTCGAGCAGTACTTC
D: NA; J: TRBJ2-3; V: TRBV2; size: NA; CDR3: CASRTGTLNTDTQYF; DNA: TGTGCCAGCAGAACCGGGACTCTAAACACAGATACGCAGTATTTT
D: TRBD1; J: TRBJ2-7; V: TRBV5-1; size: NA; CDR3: CASSLAPGQGLYEQYF; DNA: TGCGCCAGCAGCTTGGCTCCGGGACAGGGACTCTACGAGCAGTACTTC
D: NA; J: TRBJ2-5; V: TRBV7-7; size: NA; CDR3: CASSLGPNEGETQYF; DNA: TGTGCCAGCAGCTTGGGACCCAACGAGGGGGAGACCCAGTACTTC
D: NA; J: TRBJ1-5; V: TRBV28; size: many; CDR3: CASSLPRTLQPQHF; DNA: TGTGCCAGCAGTTTACCCCGGACCCTCCAGCCCCAGCATTTT
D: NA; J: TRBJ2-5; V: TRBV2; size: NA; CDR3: CASSESLGQVDQYF; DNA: TGTGCCAGCAGTGAATCGCTCGGCCAGGTGGACCAGTACTTC
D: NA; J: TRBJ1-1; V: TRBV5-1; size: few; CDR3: CASSPGLTLNTEAFF; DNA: TGCGCCAGCAGCCCGGGACTTACTCTGAACACTGAAGCTTTCTTT
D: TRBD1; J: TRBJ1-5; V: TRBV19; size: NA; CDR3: CASSILRAGGSWGSNQPQHF; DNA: TGTGCCAGTAGTATACTTCGCGCAGGGGGCAGTTGGGGAAGCAATCAGCCCCAGCATTTT
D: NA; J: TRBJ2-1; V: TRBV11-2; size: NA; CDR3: CASSLWQGSYNEQFF; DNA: TGTGCCAGCAGCTTATGGCAGGGCTCCTACAATGAGCAGTTCTTC